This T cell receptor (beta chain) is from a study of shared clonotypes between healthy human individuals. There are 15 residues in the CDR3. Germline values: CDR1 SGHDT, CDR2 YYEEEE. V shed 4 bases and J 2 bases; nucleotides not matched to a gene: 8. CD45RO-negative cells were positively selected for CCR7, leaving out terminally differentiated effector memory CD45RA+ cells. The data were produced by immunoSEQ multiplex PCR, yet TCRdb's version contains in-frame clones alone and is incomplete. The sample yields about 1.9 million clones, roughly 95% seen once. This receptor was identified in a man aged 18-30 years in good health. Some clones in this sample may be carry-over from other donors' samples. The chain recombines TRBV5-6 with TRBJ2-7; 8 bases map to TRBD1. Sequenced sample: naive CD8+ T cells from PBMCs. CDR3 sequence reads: CASSAEGTGTYEQYF. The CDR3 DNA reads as TGTGCCAGCAGCGCGGAGGGGACAGGCACCTACGAGCAGTACTTC.